These T cell receptor beta chains were read from a single sample in a study of blood T cell repertoires in COVID-19. TCRdb's copy holds only in-frame clones and misses some; the assay was immunoSEQ multiplex PCR. The sample contains 230,000 or so clones, roughly four fifths of which appear only once. Sequenced: PBMCs or T cells enriched from blood (not recorded which). All receptors come from a man aged 50 to 59 who had recovered from COVID-19. CDR3s include the opening cysteine and the closing phenylalanine or tryptophan. The D gene is left open where the match is weak. Rows give clone size only sometimes, using once, few, many, or a class for an expanded clone.

cdr3_aa cdr3_nt clone_size v_call d_call j_call
CAWSLGGGHNEQFF TGTGCCTGGAGTCTCGGGGGGGGCCACAATGAGCAGTTCTTC - TRBV30 TRBD2 TRBJ2-1
CASSLAGRYSDGYTF TGTGCCAGCAGCTTAGCGGGCAGGTATTCGGATGGCTACACCTTC few TRBV7-9 - TRBJ1-2
CASSQEFIGERFSGGNYGYTF TGCGCCAGCAGCCAAGAATTCATCGGGGAGAGGTTCTCAGGGGGAAACTATGGCTACACCTTC - TRBV4-3 TRBD1 TRBJ1-2
CASSGANYEQYF TGTGCCTCTAGCGGGGCGAATTACGAGCAGTACTTC once TRBV30 TRBD2 TRBJ2-7
CASSLGQGGYGYTF TGTGCCAGCAGTTTGGGACAGGGAGGGTATGGCTACACCTTC - TRBV28 TRBD1 TRBJ1-2
CASSSGQGRSPLHF TGCGCCAGCAGCTCCGGACAGGGTAGATCACCCCTCCACTTT - TRBV5-1 TRBD1 TRBJ1-6
CASSENRVDYGYTF TGTGCCAGCAGCGAGAACAGGGTTGACTATGGCTACACCTTC - TRBV9 - TRBJ1-2
CASSLGERAETGELFF TGCGCCAGCAGCTTAGGGGAAAGGGCTGAGACCGGGGAGCTGTTTTTT - TRBV5-1 - TRBJ2-2
CAWTIQETQYF TGTGCCTGGACAATCCAAGAGACCCAGTACTTC - TRBV30 - TRBJ2-5
CASSPQTGGNQPQHF TGTGCCAGCTCACCACAGACAGGGGGCAATCAGCCCCAGCATTTT once TRBV18 TRBD1 TRBJ1-5
CASSTGLNTEAFF TGTGCCAGCAGTACAGGGCTGAACACTGAAGCTTTCTTT - TRBV5-4 - TRBJ1-1
CASTSPGNTNTEAFF TGTGCCAGTACCTCGCCGGGGAATACAAACACTGAAGCTTTCTTT - TRBV19 - TRBJ1-1
CASKRGLYTQYF TGTGCCAGCAAGCGAGGGCTTTATACGCAGTATTTT - TRBV11-2 - TRBJ2-3
CASSLEGGSGYTF TGTGCCAGCAGCTTAGAAGGGGGCAGTGGCTACACCTTC - TRBV7-3 TRBD1 TRBJ1-2
CASSLLRGLAVNEQFF TGTGCCAGCAGCCTCCTCCGGGGACTAGCGGTCAATGAGCAGTTCTTC - TRBV7-2 TRBD2 TRBJ2-1
CASSLMPRQSLANTEAFF TGCGCCAGCAGCTTGATGCCGCGACAGTCTCTTGCGAACACTGAAGCTTTCTTT - TRBV5-1 - TRBJ1-1
CASSVTGNREGTQYF TGTGCCAGCAGCGTCACTGGAAACAGGGAAGGGACCCAGTACTTC - TRBV9 - TRBJ2-5
CAISGRGQGTGELFF TGTGCCATCAGTGGCAGGGGGCAAGGTACCGGGGAGCTGTTTTTT - TRBV10-3 TRBD1 TRBJ2-2
CASSLLQGTDTQYF TGTGCCAGTAGTTTGTTACAGGGCACAGATACGCAGTATTTT once TRBV19 - TRBJ2-3
CASSPTRTGGNNEQFF TGTGCCAGCAGTCCAACTCGGACAGGGGGTAACAATGAGCAGTTCTTC - TRBV6-6 TRBD1 TRBJ2-1
CASSYLIRANEQFF TGTGCCAGCAGTTACTTAATTAGAGCCAATGAGCAGTTCTTC once TRBV28 - TRBJ2-1
CATSAPGTHRGDTQYF TGTGCCACCAGTGCCCCGGGGACACACCGGGGAGATACGCAGTATTTT once TRBV15 - TRBJ2-3